The 28 T cell receptor beta chains given below trace back to one sample, sequenced in a study of blood T cell repertoires in COVID-19. Assay used: immunoSEQ multiplex PCR; TCRdb lists only in-frame clones, some missing. The sample contains roughly 300,000 clones, 89% of which appear only once. The sequencing input was peripheral blood. These receptors were obtained from a man aged 18 to 30 who had recovered from COVID-19.

V usage is TRBV5-8 and J usage is TRBJ2-3; the match to TRBD1 covers 7 bases. The germline CDR1 and CDR2 sequences are SGHTS and YDEGEE. With V trimmed by 4 bases and J by 0 bases, 5 bases remained unmatched. The length of the CDR3 is 15 residues. The CDR3 DNA is TGTGCCAGCAGCGAACCGGGACAGAGCACAGATACGCAGTATTTT. Protein product: CASSEPGQSTDTQYF.

The V and J genes are TRBV7-9 and TRBJ1-4; no clear D. Germline-derived CDR1 and CDR2 are SEHNR and FQNEAQ (reference sequence). The ends were cut back, 2 bases at V and 6 bases at J, with 16 bases in the middle. This CDR3 has 16 amino acids. Here the CDR3 reads CASSLPRLWEDEKLFF. The CDR3 nucleotides read TGTGCCAGCAGCTTACCCCGGCTCTGGGAGGATGAAAAACTGTTTTTT.

The chain joins TRBV5-1 to TRBJ1-1; TRBD1 agrees at 10 bases. Germline trimming cut 0 bases from V and 6 bases from J; bases unmatched to any gene: 5. CDR1 is SGHRS, CDR2 YFSETQ, per germline. The CDR3 contains 15 residues. The CDR3 DNA reads TGCGCCAGCAGCTTGGAAGGGACAGGGGCCCCTGAAGCTTTCTTT. Encoded protein: CASSLEGTGAPEAFF. The full variable domain, with the rest looked up from reference TRBV5-1 and TRBJ1-1, is KAGVTQTPRYLIKTRGQQVTLSCSPISGHRSVSWYQQTPGQGLQFLFEYFSETQRNKGNFPGRFSGRQFSNSRSEMNVSTLELGDSALYLCASSLEGTGAPEAFFGQGTRLTVV.

This chain links TRBV27 with TRBJ1-5; 12 nucleotides match TRBD1. Germline values: CDR1 MNHEY, CDR2 SMNVEV (reference sequence). Trimming removed 5 bases from V and 5 bases from J; junction bases left unmatched: 4. The CDR3 covers 15 residues. CDR3 region: CASSPGTGGHQPQHF. In DNA, the CDR3 is TGTGCCAGCAGTCCCGGGACAGGGGGCCATCAGCCCCAGCATTTT.

In this sample, this clone turned up once. The rearrangement uses TRBV6-6 and TRBJ2-7; possible D gene TRBD2, 6 bases. The germline V gene has CDR1 MNHNY and CDR2 SVGAGI (reference sequence). The CDR3 covers 17 residues. V lost 5 bases to trimming and J lost 3 bases, with 23 bases between them. The CDR3 sequence is CASSPTGLPGDGYEQYF. CDR3 bases: TGTGCCAGCAGTCCAACCGGGCTCCCGGGGGATGGCTACGAGCAGTACTTC.

The V call is TRBV7-9, the J call TRBJ2-2; D is ambiguous. The CDR3 extends over 12 amino acids. The germline V and J ends were trimmed by 4 bases and 4 bases, with 4 bases remaining between them. Germline V gives CDR1 SEHNR, CDR2 FQNEAQ (reference sequence). CDR3 in DNA: TGTGCCAGCAGCTACGGCACCGGGGAGCTGTTTTTT. It is translated as CASSYGTGELFF.

This chain connects TRBV5-1 to TRBJ2-7; possibly TRBD1 for D (6 bases). CDR1 and CDR2 (germline): SGHRS, YFSETQ. This CDR3 spans 17 amino acids. V lost 4 bases and J lost 3, with 23 bases in between. In DNA form, the CDR3 reads TGCGCCAGCAGCCCAGACCCTCAGGGGAGAGGAATCTACGAGCAGTACTTC. Residues: CASSPDPQGRGIYEQYF. The full variable domain, in which reference TRBV5-1 and TRBJ2-7 provide the parts outside the CDR3, is KAGVTQTPRYLIKTRGQQVTLSCSPISGHRSVSWYQQTPGQGLQFLFEYFSETQRNKGNFPGRFSGRQFSNSRSEMNVSTLELGDSALYLCASSPDPQGRGIYEQYFGPGTRLTVT.

The rearrangement links TRBV6-2 or TRBV6-3 to TRBJ1-1; TRBD1 might be the D (5 bases). Germline-derived CDR1 and CDR2 are MNHEY and SVGEGT. V was trimmed by 3 bases and J by 7 bases, leaving 12 bases between them. This CDR3 has 13 amino acids. The CDR3 here is CASSYYDRFEAFF. The CDR3 nucleotides are TGTGCCAGCAGTTATTACGACAGATTTGAAGCTTTCTTT.

The chain is built from TRBV9 and TRBJ1-2, with D perhaps matching TRBD1 (5 bases). The CDR3 contains 12 residues. Trimming left V 4 bases short and J 7 bases short, with 11 bases between. CDR1 is SGDLS, CDR2 YYNGEE, per germline. This CDR3 reads CASSLLGGGYTF. The CDR3 nucleotides read TGTGCCAGCAGCCTCCTCGGGGGTGGCTACACCTTC.

This chain uses TRBV19 with TRBJ1-5; D remains ambiguous. The CDR3 has 14 amino acids. Trimming shortened V by 4 bases and J by 5 bases, and 12 bases separated the two germline ends. Germline lookup yields CDR1 LNHDA and CDR2 SQIVND (reference sequence). DNA of the CDR3: TGTGCCAGTAGTAACGAGGGAGAATATCAGCCCCAGCATTTT. It encodes CASSNEGEYQPQHF.

The chain combines TRBV11-2 with TRBJ1-1; tentative D call: TRBD1 (6 bases). Looked up from germline, CDR1 is SGHAT and CDR2 is FQNNGV. CDR3 size: 18 residues. V was trimmed by 5 bases and J by 3 bases, leaving 25 bases between them. DNA for the CDR3: TGTGCCAGCAGCCCCTCTCCGGGGGGCGCGCGGGAAGACACTGAAGCTTTCTTT. Its translation: CASSPSPGGAREDTEAFF.

There are a few counts of this clone. The chain employs TRBV19 and TRBJ1-6, with 10 bases lining up with TRBD1. The CDR3 totals 14 residues. CDR1 and CDR2 from the germline V gene are LNHDA and SQIVND (reference sequence). J gave up 8 bases and V 5 bases, and 3 bases lay outside the gene matches. CDR3 sequence reads: CASSLGTGDSPLHF. The CDR3 bases are TGTGCCAGTAGTCTCGGGACAGGGGATTCACCCCTCCACTTT.

The V call is TRBV19, the J call TRBJ2-7; a weak D match, TRBD2 (6 bases). The V and J ends lost 1 base and 1 base respectively, with 11 bases between them. Per the germline V gene, CDR1 is LNHDA and CDR2 is SQIVND (reference sequence). CDR3 length: 15 amino acids. The chain's CDR3 is CASSIVGGHSYEQYF. CDR3 sequence (DNA): TGTGCCAGTAGTATAGTGGGAGGACATTCCTACGAGCAGTACTTC.

The V call is TRBV9, the J call TRBJ2-2, with 9 bases identical to TRBD1. Germline assignment: CDR1 SGDLS and CDR2 YYNGEE. Losses at the gene ends were 3 bases for V and 3 bases for J; bases not matched to a gene: 12. The CDR3 extends over 18 amino acids. The CDR3 DNA follows: TGTGCCAGCAGCGGGACAGGGGTTGAGGGGCCTTACACCGGGGAGCTGTTTTTT. Translation: CASSGTGVEGPYTGELFF.

This clone was picked up a small number of times. The J gene is TRBJ2-2, the V gene TRBV7-9; D uncertain. The CDR3 is 18 amino acids. The V gene's germline CDR1 is SEHNR and CDR2 FQNEAQ (reference sequence). V was clipped by 1 base and J by 3 bases, with 18 bases between them. CDR3 nucleotide sequence: TGTGCCAGCAGCTTAGATTCGGCGGCGGATCTGCACACCGGGGAGCTGTTTTTT. Its protein is CASSLDSAADLHTGELFF.

The CDR3 loop is CASSRPTIGTSYNEQFF. In nucleotides, the CDR3 is TGCGCCAGCAGCCGCCCAACCATCGGGACTTCCTACAATGAGCAGTTCTTC. The genes are TRBV4-3 and TRBJ2-1; tentative D call: TRBD2 (6 bases). The CDR3 runs 17 residues. CDR1 is LGHNA, CDR2 YSLEER, per germline. V shed 4 bases and J shed 1 base, with 17 bases lying between them.

This clone was counted a few times. The chain links TRBV18 to TRBJ1-3; D is ambiguous. CDR3 length: 12 amino acids. Per germline, CDR1 KGHSH and CDR2 LQKENI. Trimming took off 6 bases at V and 6 bases at J, with 9 bases between the two ends. CDR3 sequence: CASSPGENTIYF. The CDR3 DNA reads TGTGCCAGCTCCCCTGGAGAAAACACCATATATTTT. Complete variable domain (other parts from reference TRBV18 and TRBJ1-3): NAGVMQNPRHLVRRRGQEARLRCSPMKGHSHVYWYRQLPEEGLKFMVYLQKENIIDESGMPKERFSAEFPKEGPSILRIQQVVRGDSAAYFCASSPGENTIYFGEGSWLTVV.

The chain combines TRBV19 with TRBJ2-2; D gene unclear. Trimming removed 1 base at V and 3 bases at J, with 6 bases between. The CDR3 length is 14 residues. Germline V lookup: CDR1 LNHDA, CDR2 SQIVND (reference sequence). The CDR3 loop is CASSIGAYTGELFF. CDR3 sequence (DNA): TGTGCCAGTAGTATAGGAGCTTACACCGGGGAGCTGTTTTTT.

V is TRBV5-1 and J is TRBJ1-2; no clear D gene. Germline V gene lookup returns CDR1 SGHRS and CDR2 YFSETQ. Deletions cut 0 bases from V and 4 bases from J, with 16 bases between. The length of the CDR3 is 16 residues. CDR3: CASSLVSSEVAYGYTF. Written as DNA, the CDR3 is TGCGCCAGCAGCTTGGTCTCTTCAGAAGTTGCCTATGGCTACACCTTC.

This clone has only one observation. The genes are TRBV3-1 (or the pseudogene TRBV3-2) and TRBJ2-5; D may be TRBD2 (7 bases). The length of the CDR3 is 14 residues. Trimming stripped 3 bases from V and 7 bases from J, with 15 bases between. Germline V lookup: CDR1 LGHDT, CDR2 YNNKEL (reference sequence). CDR3 protein: CASSQGRGPGTQYF. DNA for the CDR3: TGTGCCAGCAGCCAGGGGCGGGGGCCGGGGACCCAGTACTTC.

The CDR3 reads CASSPTGGGFNEQFF. CDR3 in DNA: TGTGCCAGTAGTCCCACAGGGGGGGGCTTCAATGAGCAGTTCTTC. This chain connects TRBV19 to TRBJ2-1; perhaps TRBD1 as D (8 bases). Trimming shortened V by 5 bases and J by 6 bases, and 17 bases separated the two germline ends. The length of the CDR3 is 15 residues. Looked up from germline, CDR1 is LNHDA and CDR2 is SQIVND (reference sequence).

This rearrangement joins TRBV5-4 to TRBJ2-2, with 8 bases that match TRBD2. Trimming took 3 bases from V and 4 from J; bases not matched to a gene: 5. The V gene's germline CDR1 is SGHNT and CDR2 YYREEE (reference sequence). This CDR3 region has 15 residues. CDR3 in amino acids: CASSSSGSGTGELFF. The CDR3, as DNA: TGTGCCAGCAGCTCAAGCGGGAGTGGCACCGGGGAGCTGTTTTTT. Using reference TRBV5-4 and TRBJ2-2 for the parts outside the CDR3, the full variable domain is ETGVTQSPTHLIKTRGQQVTLRCSSQSGHNTVSWYQQALGQGPQFIFQYYREEENGRGNFPPRFSGLQFPNYSSELNVNALELDDSALYLCASSSSGSGTGELFFGEGSRLTVL.

J is TRBJ2-7 and V is TRBV5-6; 10 bases are a match to TRBD1. CDR3 length: 16 amino acids. Germline V lookup: CDR1 SGHDT, CDR2 YYEEEE. V gave up 1 base and J gave up 4 bases; unmatched junction bases: 8. The CDR3 loop reads CASSLFIRDRGYEQYF. The CDR3 DNA reads TGTGCCAGCAGCTTGTTCATCCGGGACAGGGGTTACGAGCAGTACTTC.

The sample holds a few counts of this clone. The V call is TRBV4-2, the J call TRBJ1-1; TRBD1 agrees at 8 bases. Germline CDR1 LGHNA, CDR2 YNFKEQ. V lost 1 base to trimming and J lost 5 bases; unmatched junction nucleotides: 6. The CDR3 runs to 15 residues. The CDR3 DNA follows: TGTGCCAGCAGCCAAGGACAGGGGAGGGAAACTGAAGCTTTCTTT. Translation: CASSQGQGRETEAFF.

V usage is TRBV9 and J usage is TRBJ2-7; D uncertain. Trimming stripped 0 bases from V and 2 bases from J, with 9 bases between. This CDR3 spans 14 amino acids. Germline V gene lookup returns CDR1 SGDLS and CDR2 YYNGEE. The CDR3 DNA follows: TGTGCCAGCAGCGTAGAGACATCCCCCTACGAGCAGTACTTC. Amino acid sequence: CASSVETSPYEQYF.

The chain uses TRBV10-3 and TRBJ1-2; a weak D match, TRBD1 (5 bases). CDR3 length: 13 residues. The germline CDR1 and CDR2 sequences are ENHRY and SYGVKD. Trimming removed 7 bases from V and 0 bases from J, with 9 bases in between. The CDR3 nucleotides read TGTGCCATCACCGACAGATCTAACTATGGCTACACCTTC. Translating it yields CAITDRSNYGYTF.

V is TRBV2 and J is TRBJ2-2; a weak D match, TRBD2 (5 bases). V lost 6 bases to trimming and J lost 4 bases, with 9 bases between them. Germline values: CDR1 SNHLY, CDR2 FYNNEI. CDR3 length: 13 amino acids. CDR3 DNA sequence: TGTGCCAGCAGGCCCGGGGTCACCGGGGAGCTGTTTTTT. Translation: CASRPGVTGELFF.

The chain employs TRBV7-9 and TRBJ1-2; TRBD1 is a possible D gene (5 bases). The length of the CDR3 is 13 residues. CDR1 is SEHNR, CDR2 FQNEAQ, per germline (reference sequence). The V end was cut by 5 bases, the J end by 3 bases, with 10 bases between. This CDR3 reads CASSKQADYGYTF. CDR3 sequence (DNA): TGTGCCAGCAGCAAACAGGCCGACTATGGCTACACCTTC. The full variable domain, its missing parts supplied by reference TRBV7-9 and TRBJ1-2, is DTGVSQNPRHKITKRGQNVTFRCDPISEHNRLYWYRQTLGQGPEFLTYFQNEAQLEKSRLLSDRFSAERPKGSFSTLEIQRTEQGDSAMYLCASSKQADYGYTFGSGTRLTVV.